One sample yielded the 11 T cell receptor beta chains listed below, sequenced in a study of T-cell memory formation after mild COVID-19. TCRdb re-analysed the 5' RACE reads in MiXCR, keeping a single row per CDR3 protein. This repertoire shows fewer than 650,000 distinct CDR3 sequences, about 22% found once; its top ten account for 7.5% to 9.5%. Sequences were obtained from PBMCs or a T cell subset sorted from them (not recorded which). The receptors were gathered from an adult woman who had mild COVID-19 (a few samples of this study predate the infection). Cell type and time point are not known.

The chain has TRBV5-1 and TRBJ1-1; 8 positions match TRBD1. With V trimmed by 2 bases and J by 0 bases, 3 bases remained unmatched. The CDR3 is 15 amino acids. CDR1 and CDR2 (germline): SGHRS, YFSETQ. CDR3 sequence reads: CASSFGQGMNTEAFF. The DNA for the CDR3 is TGCGCCAGCAGCTTCGGACAGGGTATGAACACTGAAGCTTTCTTT.

This clonotype was observed a few times. The chain joins TRBV7-2 to TRBJ2-3, with 13 bases that match TRBD2. The V gene end was trimmed by 5 bases and the J gene end by 0 bases; junction bases not matched to a gene: 2. Germline CDR1 reads SGHTA; CDR2 reads FQGNSA. CDR3 length equals 16 residues. In DNA, the CDR3 is TGTGCCAGCAGCGGGACTAGCGGGACTAGCACAGATACGCAGTATTTT. Its protein product is CASSGTSGTSTDTQYF.

This clonotype showed up just a few times. The gene calls are TRBV5-1 and TRBJ2-5, with 8 bases matching TRBD1. The CDR3 contains 13 residues. Germline V lookup: CDR1 SGHRS, CDR2 YFSETQ. Trimming cost V 0 bases and J 9 bases; bases outside gene matches: 4. CDR3 loop: CASSLGTGSPQYF. The CDR3 DNA reads TGCGCCAGCAGCTTGGGGACAGGGAGTCCCCAGTACTTC.

The chain uses TRBV12-3 or TRBV12-4 and TRBJ1-1; TRBD1 agrees at 10 bases. This CDR3 has 17 amino acids. The V gene end was trimmed by 7 bases and the J gene end by 0 bases; junction bases not matched to a gene: 11. The CDR3 loop is CASTPWGDRGMNTEAFF. The CDR3, as DNA: TGTGCCAGCACCCCGTGGGGGGACAGGGGTATGAACACTGAAGCTTTCTTT.

This clonotype was seen only a few times. The chain combines TRBV15 with TRBJ1-2; D uncertain. Germline V CDR1 and CDR2: LNHNV, YYDKDF (reference sequence). The CDR3 has 12 residues. The germline V and J ends were trimmed by 4 bases and 2 bases, with 5 bases remaining between them. CDR3 nucleotides: TGTGCCACCAGCAAACAGAACTATGGCTACACCTTC. The encoded protein is CATSKQNYGYTF.

This sequence joins TRBV5-1 and TRBJ2-5, with a possible D match to TRBD2 (5 bases). V was pared by 0 bases and J by 5 bases, with 11 bases between. CDR3 length: 14 amino acids. From germline, CDR1 is SGHRS and CDR2 YFSETQ. The CDR3 here is CASSLVVSGETQYF. As DNA, the CDR3 is TGCGCCAGCAGCTTGGTAGTGTCGGGGGAGACCCAGTACTTC.

In this sample, this clonotype turned up a few times. This sequence joins TRBV4-1 and TRBJ1-4, with 10 bases that match TRBD1. This CDR3 has 19 residues. Trimming took 1 base from V and 3 from J; bases not matched to a gene: 11. The germline gives CDR1 MGHRA, CDR2 YSYEKL. CDR3 coding DNA: TGCGCCAGCAGCCAAGCGTGGTTGACAGGGGGCTCAGCTAATGAAAAACTGTTTTTT. Translation: CASSQAWLTGGSANEKLFF.

The rearrangement links TRBV2 to TRBJ2-3, with D possibly being TRBD1 (6 bases). CDR3 length equals 15 residues. CDR1 and CDR2 from the germline V gene are SNHLY and FYNNEI. V was cut by 7 bases and J by 0 bases, with 14 bases left in between. The CDR3 region is CASTWTASSTDTQYF. The DNA for the CDR3 is TGTGCCAGCACGTGGACAGCTTCTAGCACAGATACGCAGTATTTT.

V is TRBV20-1 and J is TRBJ1-5; tentative D call: TRBD1 (6 bases). Per the germline V gene, CDR1 is DFQATT and CDR2 is SNEGSKA (reference sequence). This CDR3 is 16 amino acids long. Trimming removed 1 base at V and 6 bases at J, with 19 bases between. The CDR3 here is CSARAQGTTTSQPQHF. The CDR3 bases are TGCAGTGCTAGAGCCCAAGGGACAACAACCAGTCAGCCCCAGCATTTT.

The chain couples TRBV6-5 to TRBJ2-3, with 8 bases matching TRBD1. CDR1 is MNHEY, CDR2 SVGAGI, per germline. The CDR3 totals 16 residues. Unmatched junction bases numbered 13, after V lost 6 bases and J lost 5 bases. As DNA, the CDR3 is TGTGCCAGCAGCAGAAACCGGGACAGGAAGAGAGATACGCAGTATTTT. It is translated as CASSRNRDRKRDTQYF.

The V and J genes are TRBV29-1 and TRBJ1-2; D unclear. V was pared by 4 bases and J by 4 bases, with 13 bases between. This CDR3 spans 13 amino acids. Germline loops: CDR1 SQVTM, CDR2 ANQGSEA. This CDR3 reads CSVVIGPPYGYTF. The CDR3 DNA reads as TGCAGCGTTGTCATAGGACCACCCTATGGCTACACCTTC.